Below are 15 T cell receptor beta chains sequenced from a single sample in a study of T cell responses to AZD1222 COVID-19 vaccine. Profiling relied on immunoSEQ multiplex PCR, and the TCRdb table lists in-frame clones only, not all of them. Seen here are fewer than 150,000 clones, around 92% observed once, and the top ten hold 14%. This specimen consisted of peripheral blood, obtained on day 0 of AZD1222 vaccination. The origin of the receptors is an adult in good health.

The chain has TRBV27 and TRBJ1-5; unclear D gene. The V end was cut by 1 base, the J end by 7 bases, with 2 bases between. This CDR3 has 11 residues. CDR1 MNHEY and CDR2 SMNVEV come from the germline V gene (reference sequence). CDR3: CASSLWQPQHF. The CDR3 DNA reads as TGTGCCAGCAGTTTATGGCAGCCCCAGCATTTT.

V is TRBV28 and J is TRBJ1-3; D remains ambiguous. CDR1 and CDR2 from the germline V gene are MDHEN and SYDVKM. The CDR3 has 16 residues. V was clipped by 2 bases and J by 0 bases, with 11 bases between them. The CDR3 loop is CASSLSWRLSGNTIYF. Written as DNA, the CDR3 is TGTGCCAGCAGTTTAAGTTGGCGACTCTCTGGAAACACCATATATTTT.

The V call is TRBV6-2 or TRBV6-3, the J call TRBJ2-7, with 7 positions matching TRBD1. CDR1 is MNHEY and CDR2 is SVGEGT in the germline V gene. The V segment lost 4 bases and the J segment 3 bases; nucleotides outside the gene matches: 3. The CDR3 has 13 residues. CDR3 bases: TGTGCCAGCAGTTGGGGGACAGACTACGAGCAGTACTTC. It encodes CASSWGTDYEQYF.

The J gene is TRBJ2-7, the V gene TRBV3-1 (or the pseudogene TRBV3-2); a possible D gene is TRBD1 (5 bases). V was trimmed by 2 bases and J by 9 bases, leaving 23 bases between them. CDR1 LGHDT and CDR2 YNNKEL come from the germline V gene (reference sequence). The CDR3 has 16 residues. CDR3 nucleotides: TGTGCCAGCAGCCAAATCTTTCAGGGAACTTCCCCGCGGCAGTACTTC. Its protein is CASSQIFQGTSPRQYF.

The chain combines TRBV6-5 with TRBJ1-5; D ambiguous. Deletions cut 0 bases from V and 4 bases from J, with 7 bases between. The CDR3 runs 14 residues. Germline CDR1 MNHEY, CDR2 SVGAGI. The CDR3 is CASSYSGANQPQHF. The CDR3 DNA follows: TGTGCCAGCAGTTACTCGGGTGCAAATCAGCCCCAGCATTTT.

The chain employs TRBV7-9 and TRBJ1-2; the D gene is possibly TRBD1 (5 bases). The CDR3 extends over 14 amino acids. Germline CDR1 reads SEHNR; CDR2 reads FQNEAQ (reference sequence). V lost 6 bases, J lost 6 bases, and 17 bases lay in between. The CDR3 region is CASRSKQASDGYTF. In nucleotides, the CDR3 is TGTGCCAGCAGGTCTAAACAGGCATCTGATGGCTACACCTTC.

The chain couples TRBV3-1 (or the pseudogene TRBV3-2) to TRBJ1-2, with a tentative D call TRBD1 (5 bases). The V end was cut by 4 bases, the J end by 2 bases, with 14 bases between. CDR1 and CDR2 (germline): LGHDT, YNNKEL (reference sequence). The length of the CDR3 is 15 residues. The CDR3 sequence is CASSPITGANYGYTF. CDR3 nucleotide sequence: TGTGCCAGCAGCCCCATAACCGGGGCCAACTATGGCTACACCTTC.

The chain has TRBV19 and TRBJ2-2; 7 nucleotides line up with TRBD2. This CDR3 contains 15 residues. Germline V lookup: CDR1 LNHDA, CDR2 SQIVND (reference sequence). The V and J ends lost 6 bases and 5 bases, in that order; junction bases with no gene match: 9. CDR3 residues: CASRLRGGGTGELFF. The CDR3, as DNA: TGTGCCAGTAGGCTCCGCGGGGGAGGTACCGGGGAGCTGTTTTTT.

This rearrangement joins TRBV4-1 to TRBJ2-7, with unresolved D. The CDR3 contains 13 residues. Germline V gene lookup returns CDR1 MGHRA and CDR2 YSYEKL. V was clipped by 1 base and J by 12 bases, with 16 bases between them. CDR3 nucleotide sequence: TGCGCCAGCAGCCAAGCGTTCTTTGGAGCCAGGTACTTC. This codes for CASSQAFFGARYF.

The J gene is TRBJ2-3, the V gene TRBV6-6; D uncertain. Germline values: CDR1 MNHNY, CDR2 SVGAGI (reference sequence). Trimming stripped 4 bases from V and 6 bases from J, with 17 bases between. This CDR3 has 15 amino acids. As DNA, the CDR3 is TGTGCCAGCAGTTCGAGAGGACGGCCCGGCGATACGCAGTATTTT. Encoded protein: CASSSRGRPGDTQYF.

The genes are TRBV30 and TRBJ1-1; D is undetermined. Germline V gene lookup returns CDR1 GTSNPN and CDR2 SVGIG (reference sequence). The CDR3 runs 11 residues. V was clipped by 2 bases and J by 10 bases, with 11 bases between them. Written as DNA, the CDR3 is TGTGCCTGGAGTACCTATGGAATAGCTTTCTTT. Protein: CAWSTYGIAFF. Full variable domain (missing parts from reference TRBV30 and TRBJ1-1): SQTIHQWPATLVQPVGSPLSLECTVEGTSNPNLYWYRQAAGRGLQLLFYSVGIGQISSEVPQNLSASRPQDRQFILSSKKLLLSDSGFYLCAWSTYGIAFFGQGTRLTVV.

The genes are TRBV11-2 and TRBJ2-1; weak D call: TRBD1 (7 bases). The germline gives CDR1 SGHAT, CDR2 FQNNGV. With 1 base removed from V and 2 bases from J, the gap between germline ends came to 21 bases. The CDR3 totals 19 residues. In nucleotides, the CDR3 is TGTGCCAGCAGCTTAGGCCCCTCAGGGGGGAGGCCCCCCTACAATGAGCAGTTCTTC. It yields the protein CASSLGPSGGRPPYNEQFF.

This clone occurred once. The gene calls are TRBV4-3 and TRBJ1-2, with a possible D match to TRBD1 (5 bases). In germline, CDR1 is LGHNA, CDR2 YSLEER. V lost 0 bases, J lost 0 bases, and 11 bases lay in between. This CDR3 contains 16 residues. CDR3 in amino acids: CASSQDYGTPNYGYTF. CDR3 in DNA: TGCGCCAGCAGCCAAGATTACGGGACTCCTAACTATGGCTACACCTTC.

The V call is TRBV28, the J call TRBJ2-7; D remains unclear. V was trimmed by 5 bases and J by 1 base, leaving 12 bases between them. Germline-derived CDR1 and CDR2 are MDHEN and SYDVKM. The CDR3 runs to 14 residues. This CDR3 is CASSIAGGSYEQYF. DNA for the CDR3: TGTGCCAGCAGTATAGCCGGCGGATCCTACGAGCAGTACTTC.

V and J are TRBV2 and TRBJ2-3, with TRBD2 identical over 7 bases. V was clipped by 10 bases and J by 2 bases; unmatched bases: 6. Per the germline V gene, CDR1 is SNHLY and CDR2 is FYNNEI. The length of the CDR3 is 13 residues. CDR3 protein: CATTRDYTDTQYF. In nucleotides, the CDR3 is TGTGCCACAACCCGGGACTACACAGATACGCAGTATTTT.